What follows are 25 T cell receptor beta chains derived from one specimen sequenced in a study of human T cells and chemical hapten exposure. TCRdb passed the RACE reads through MiXCR, listing each CDR3 protein once. The sample has just under 350,000 distinct CDR3 sequences, under 9% seen once. Specified time point: patch test 1, 2 weeks after DPC sensitization. As for treatment: therapeutic diphenylcyclopropenone sensitization with weekly scalp DPC. This material consisted of whole blood, taken in connection with sensitization to the hapten diphenylcyclopropenone (DPC). Receptors were obtained from a young woman with alopecia areata. Some clones in this sample may be carry-over from other donors' samples.

This clonotype came up a few times. V and J are TRBV10-3 and TRBJ2-7; 8 positions agree with TRBD2. This CDR3 spans 13 amino acids. V shed 5 bases and J 6 bases; nucleotides not matched to a gene: 6. CDR1 is ENHRY and CDR2 is SYGVKD in the germline V gene. This chain's CDR3 is CAISPDRGGEQYF. CDR3 nucleotides: TGTGCCATCAGTCCGGACCGGGGGGGCGAGCAGTACTTC.

The chain combines TRBV12-3 or TRBV12-4 with TRBJ2-1; a possible D gene is TRBD1 (6 bases). CDR3 length equals 14 residues. V was shortened by 5 bases and J by 7 bases, with 15 bases between the two germline ends. Here the CDR3 DNA reads TGTGCCAGCAGTCCACTATTACAGGGAAATGAGCAGTTCTTC. Translated: CASSPLLQGNEQFF.

In DNA form, the CDR3 reads TGTGCCAGCAGCGCCGAGGGGGCTAATCAGCCCCAGCATTTT. Its protein is CASSAEGANQPQHF. The J gene is TRBJ1-5, the V gene TRBV7-2, with TRBD1 matching over 7 bases. Looked up from germline, CDR1 is SGHTA and CDR2 is FQGNSA. Germline trimming cut 5 bases from V and 4 bases from J; bases unmatched to any gene: 5. The CDR3 has 14 amino acids.

The chain links TRBV13 to TRBJ1-2; TRBD1 might be the D (5 bases). V lost 7 bases and J 2 bases, leaving 23 bases between the germline ends. Germline assignment: CDR1 PRHDT and CDR2 FYEKMQ (reference sequence). The CDR3 sequence is 17 residues long. CDR3 region: CASTNWIKTEANYGYTF. The CDR3 coding sequence is TGTGCCAGCACCAACTGGATCAAGACAGAAGCAAACTATGGCTACACCTTC.

The rearrangement uses TRBV7-9 and TRBJ1-3, with unresolved D. Per germline, CDR1 SEHNR and CDR2 FQNEAQ (reference sequence). The V gene lost 5 bases and the J gene lost 1 base, with 9 bases spanning the gap. CDR3 length: 14 amino acids. CDR3 bases: TGTGCCAGCAGCAAGCTTGGTTCTGGAAACACCATATATTTT. Its protein product is CASSKLGSGNTIYF. The variable domain in full, completed from reference TRBV7-9 and TRBJ1-3, reads DTGVSQNPRHKITKRGQNVTFRCDPISEHNRLYWYRQTLGQGPEFLTYFQNEAQLEKSRLLSDRFSAERPKGSFSTLEIQRTEQGDSAMYLCASSKLGSGNTIYFGEGSWLTVV.

The rearrangement links TRBV5-1 to TRBJ1-1, with D tentatively TRBD1 (5 bases). Germline V gene sequence: CDR1 SGHRS, CDR2 YFSETQ. CDR3 length: 13 residues. Trimming stripped 4 bases from V and 5 bases from J, with 12 bases between. CDR3 protein: CASSVDTGTEAFF. The DNA of the CDR3 is TGCGCCAGCAGCGTGGACACTGGGACTGAAGCTTTCTTT. Supplemented by reference TRBV5-1 and TRBJ1-1, the full variable domain reads KAGVTQTPRYLIKTRGQQVTLSCSPISGHRSVSWYQQTPGQGLQFLFEYFSETQRNKGNFPGRFSGRQFSNSRSEMNVSTLELGDSALYLCASSVDTGTEAFFGQGTRLTVV.

The rearrangement uses TRBV5-6 and TRBJ2-2; possibly TRBD2 for D (5 bases). In germline, CDR1 is SGHDT, CDR2 YYEEEE. Deletions cut 4 bases from V and 4 bases from J, with 11 bases between. The CDR3 is made up of 14 amino acids. The CDR3 loop is CASSLHAGTGELFF. The CDR3, as DNA: TGTGCCAGCAGCCTCCACGCGGGCACCGGGGAGCTGTTTTTT.

The J gene is TRBJ1-2, the V gene TRBV5-1; D is possibly TRBD1 (6 bases). The V gene lost 3 bases and the J gene lost 5 bases, with 17 bases spanning the gap. CDR1 and CDR2 from the germline V gene are SGHRS and YFSETQ. CDR3 length: 15 amino acids. CDR3 in DNA: TGCGCCAGCAGCTCCGAGACTACAGGGTTTTATGGCTACACCTTC. It is translated as CASSSETTGFYGYTF.

This clonotype showed up many times. The genes are TRBV20-1 and TRBJ2-7, with a possible D match to TRBD2 (6 bases). The CDR3 covers 14 residues. The germline V gene has CDR1 DFQATT and CDR2 SNEGSKA (reference sequence). V gave up 5 bases and J gave up 3 bases, with 17 bases separating them. CDR3 nucleotide sequence: TGCAGTGCTCTCTCAGGTGGGGGGAACTACGAGCAGTACTTC. It yields the protein CSALSGGGNYEQYF.

This clonotype was seen many times. The J gene is TRBJ2-1, the V gene TRBV6-2 or TRBV6-3, with 10 positions matching TRBD2. The V segment lost 5 bases and the J segment 4 bases; nucleotides outside the gene matches: 17. The length of the CDR3 is 19 residues. Germline V gene lookup returns CDR1 MNHEY and CDR2 SVGEGT. The CDR3: CASSTGPTLAGGRYNEQFF. CDR3 in DNA: TGTGCCAGCAGTACTGGCCCAACTTTAGCGGGGGGAAGATACAATGAGCAGTTCTTC.

V and J are TRBV7-2 and TRBJ1-5; D might be TRBD1 (5 bases). Germline values: CDR1 SGHTA, CDR2 FQGNSA. The V and J ends lost 1 base and 4 bases respectively, with 17 bases between them. The CDR3 has 17 amino acids. This CDR3 is CASSLGPGSFRNQPQHF. The DNA of the CDR3 is TGTGCCAGCAGCTTAGGCCCAGGGAGCTTTAGGAATCAGCCCCAGCATTTT.

The J gene is TRBJ1-1, the V gene TRBV6-5, with TRBD1 matching over 7 bases. The ends lost 0 bases at V and 4 bases at J; junction bases unmatched: 20. Germline lookup yields CDR1 MNHEY and CDR2 SVGAGI. CDR3 length equals 20 residues. DNA of the CDR3: TGTGCCAGCAGTTACTCGATACTGCGGACAGGTTCTTCTATGAGCACTGAAGCTTTCTTT. It yields the protein CASSYSILRTGSSMSTEAFF.

This clonotype was detected many times. The V call is TRBV2, the J call TRBJ2-3, with D unresolved. In germline, CDR1 is SNHLY, CDR2 FYNNEI. Trimming left V 2 bases short and J 1 base short, with 7 bases between. The CDR3 covers 14 residues. CDR3 in DNA: TGTGCCAGCAGTGAACTGATGGGCACAGATACGCAGTATTTT. Translating it yields CASSELMGTDTQYF.

This clonotype showed up just a few times. CDR3 bases: TGCGCCAGCAGCCCCTTTGCGGGTGCTGGCCGGGGTGAGACCCAGTACTTC. It translates to CASSPFAGAGRGETQYF. The chain links TRBV4-1 to TRBJ2-5, with a possible D match to TRBD2 (5 bases). CDR1 and CDR2 (germline): MGHRA, YSYEKL. The V gene lost 4 bases and the J gene lost 5 bases, with 23 bases spanning the gap. The CDR3 consists of 17 residues.

This clonotype occurred a few times. V is TRBV5-1 and J is TRBJ1-4; D uncertain. The germline V and J ends were trimmed by 0 bases and 0 bases, with 9 bases remaining between them. Germline V gene lookup returns CDR1 SGHRS and CDR2 YFSETQ. CDR3 length equals 16 residues. Here the CDR3 DNA reads TGCGCCAGCAGCTTGGACGACCCAGCAACTAATGAAAAACTGTTTTTT. It is translated as CASSLDDPATNEKLFF.

Note on this clonotype: Being one base from a much bigger clone, this may be a read error. Given the absence of the conserved phenylalanine or tryptophan at the CDR3 end, a read error is likely. The gene calls are TRBV29-1 and TRBJ2-5; 8 bases fit TRBD1. The CDR3 totals 13 residues. The V and J ends lost 1 base and 7 bases, in that order; junction bases with no gene match: 5. Germline-derived CDR1 and CDR2 are SQVTM and ANQGSEA. CDR3 coding DNA: TGCAGCGTTGAAGGGGGCGGACAGGGGACCCAGTACTCC. This sequence encodes CSVEGGGQGTQYS.

This clonotype has a count of ten or more. The chain is built from TRBV7-9 and TRBJ2-6; 11 bases align to TRBD1. Germline trimming cut 5 bases from V and 2 bases from J; bases unmatched to any gene: 5. This CDR3 has 17 amino acids. Looked up from germline, CDR1 is SEHNR and CDR2 is FQNEAQ (reference sequence). Here the CDR3 DNA reads TGTGCCAGCAGCCACCGGGACAGGGGGGCTGGGGCCAACGTCCTGACTTTC. Translated, it gives CASSHRDRGAGANVLTF. Drawing the rest from reference TRBV7-9 and TRBJ2-6, the complete variable domain is DTGVSQNPRHKITKRGQNVTFRCDPISEHNRLYWYRQTLGQGPEFLTYFQNEAQLEKSRLLSDRFSAERPKGSFSTLEIQRTEQGDSAMYLCASSHRDRGAGANVLTFGAGSRLTVL.

The chain recombines TRBV7-2 with TRBJ1-6; D call uncertain. This CDR3 contains 15 residues. Deletions cut 5 bases from V and 0 bases from J, with 8 bases between. Per germline, CDR1 SGHTA and CDR2 FQGNSA. CDR3 nucleotides: TGTGCCAGCAGCACCAGTAGCTCCTATAATTCACCCCTCCACTTT. As protein: CASSTSSSYNSPLHF.

The gene calls are TRBV6-5 and TRBJ2-6; 8 nucleotides agree with TRBD1. In germline, CDR1 is MNHEY, CDR2 SVGAGI. This CDR3 is 16 amino acids long. V lost 5 bases and J lost 2; bases outside the gene matches: 5. This chain's CDR3 is CASSETGGTGANVLTF. The CDR3 nucleotides are TGTGCCAGCAGTGAAACAGGGGGGACTGGGGCCAACGTCCTGACTTTC.

Ten or more counts support this clonotype. V and J are TRBV28 and TRBJ1-6; 7 bases map to TRBD1. V gave up 5 bases and J gave up 6 bases; unmatched junction bases: 10. CDR1 and CDR2 from the germline V gene are MDHEN and SYDVKM. The length of the CDR3 is 16 residues. CDR3 protein: CASSVHPGQPNSPLHF. CDR3 DNA sequence: TGTGCCAGCAGTGTCCACCCGGGACAGCCTAATTCACCCCTCCACTTT.

This clonotype was recorded a few times. The chain joins TRBV20-1 to TRBJ1-1, with D hard to call. This CDR3 has 11 residues. Germline V CDR1 and CDR2: DFQATT, SNEGSKA (reference sequence). V gave up 3 bases and J gave up 2 bases, with 4 bases separating them. In DNA, the CDR3 is TGCAGTGCTAGCGGAAACACTGAAGCTTTCTTT. Translated, it gives CSASGNTEAFF.

This clonotype appeared a few times. The chain combines TRBV18 with TRBJ1-3; D remains unclear. This CDR3 has 16 residues. Per the germline V gene, CDR1 is KGHSH and CDR2 is LQKENI. Trimming stripped 2 bases from V and 0 bases from J, with 11 bases between. CDR3 DNA sequence: TGTGCCAGCTCACCAGGTGGCGGGGACTCTGGAAACACCATATATTTT. This encodes CASSPGGGDSGNTIYF.

This clonotype was recorded a few times. The rearrangement links TRBV3-1 to TRBJ2-7; tentatively, D is TRBD2 (6 bases). Trimming left V 2 bases short and J 7 bases short, with 24 bases between. Germline values: CDR1 LGHDT, CDR2 YNNKEL (reference sequence). This CDR3 has 17 amino acids. CDR3 in DNA: TGTGCCAGCAGCCAACAAAAACTAGCAAGGGTCTCGCGGGAGCAGTACTTC. Amino acids: CASSQQKLARVSREQYF.

The genes are TRBV14 and TRBJ1-1; TRBD1 is a possible D gene (5 bases). Germline V gene sequence: CDR1 SGHDN, CDR2 FVKESK. The CDR3 runs 19 residues. Trimming pared 1 base from V and 4 bases from J, leaving 25 bases between. CDR3 nucleotide sequence: TGTGCCAGCAGCCAAGGTCCCGGGGCCAGGGCGGGGGTGACCACTGAAGCTTTCTTT. This encodes CASSQGPGARAGVTTEAFF.

In this sample, this clonotype turned up a few times. The CDR3 sequence: CASSSRTGALGETQYF. The CDR3 bases are TGTGCCAGCAGCTCCAGGACAGGGGCTTTGGGAGAGACCCAGTACTTC. The chain has TRBV7-9 and TRBJ2-5; 9 nucleotides agree with TRBD1. The CDR3 consists of 16 residues. Trimming at V came to 4 bases and at J to 4 bases, leaving 10 bases not matched to a gene. Germline CDR1 is SEHNR and CDR2 is FQNEAQ (reference sequence).